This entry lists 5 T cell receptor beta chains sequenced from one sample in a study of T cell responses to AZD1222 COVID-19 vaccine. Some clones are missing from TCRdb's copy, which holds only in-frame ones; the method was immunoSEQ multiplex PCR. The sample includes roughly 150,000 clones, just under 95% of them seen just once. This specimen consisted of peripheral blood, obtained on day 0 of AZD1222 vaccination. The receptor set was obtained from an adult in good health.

CDR3 loop: CASSLSGPSSGANVLTF. As DNA, the CDR3 is TGTGCCAGCAGCTTAAGTGGGCCGTCCTCTGGGGCCAACGTCCTGACTTTC. V and J are TRBV7-3 and TRBJ2-6; D remains ambiguous. Germline CDR1 SGHTA, CDR2 FQGTGA. This CDR3 is built from 17 residues. V was cut by 1 base and J by 0 bases, with 10 bases left in between.

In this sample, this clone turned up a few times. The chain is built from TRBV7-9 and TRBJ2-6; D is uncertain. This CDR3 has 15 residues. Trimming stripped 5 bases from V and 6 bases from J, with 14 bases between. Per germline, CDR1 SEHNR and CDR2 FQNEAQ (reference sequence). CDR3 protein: CASSPRYGEANVLTF. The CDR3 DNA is TGTGCCAGCAGCCCCCGATATGGGGAGGCCAACGTCCTGACTTTC.

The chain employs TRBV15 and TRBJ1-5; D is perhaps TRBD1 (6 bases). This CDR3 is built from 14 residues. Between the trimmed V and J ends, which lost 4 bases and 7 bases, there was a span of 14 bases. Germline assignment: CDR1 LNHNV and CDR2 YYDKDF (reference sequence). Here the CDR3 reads CATSNYRARQPQHF. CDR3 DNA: TGTGCCACCAGCAACTACAGGGCCAGACAGCCCCAGCATTTT.

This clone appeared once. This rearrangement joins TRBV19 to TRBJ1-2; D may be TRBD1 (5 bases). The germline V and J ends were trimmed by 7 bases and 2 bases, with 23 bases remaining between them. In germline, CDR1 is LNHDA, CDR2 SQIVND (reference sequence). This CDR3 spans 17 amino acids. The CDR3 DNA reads TGTGCCAGTACGCTGACAGAGGCGGGGCGAGCAAACTATGGCTACACCTTC. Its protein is CASTLTEAGRANYGYTF.

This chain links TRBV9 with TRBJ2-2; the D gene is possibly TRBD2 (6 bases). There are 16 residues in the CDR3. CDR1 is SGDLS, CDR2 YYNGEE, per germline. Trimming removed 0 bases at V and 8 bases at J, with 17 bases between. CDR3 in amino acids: CASSVVVGTASGELFF. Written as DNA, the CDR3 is TGTGCCAGCAGCGTAGTTGTCGGGACTGCCTCTGGGGAGCTGTTTTTT. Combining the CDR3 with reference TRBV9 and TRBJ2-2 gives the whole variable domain DSGVTQTPKHLITATGQRVTLRCSPRSGDLSVYWYQQSLDQGLQFLIQYYNGEERAKGNILERFSAQQFPDLHSELNLSSLELGDSALYFCASSVVVGTASGELFFGEGSRLTVL.